This T cell receptor (beta chain) was sequenced during a study of long-term antiretroviral therapy in people with HIV. General study findings and limits: Subsequent to ART, diversity was augmented yet persisted below that of transplant donor controls. Repertoire dominance by clones expanded before ART was seen at all time points.

Per donor, a minimum of one pre-ART and a minimum of two post-ART PBMC samples were available. Participants with HIV, all of them, were treated in the United States. Version v3.0 of the immunoSEQ assay ran at survey level. Data came from immunoSEQ multiplex PCR; TCRdb stores just in-frame clones and leaves some out. The table shows around 16,000 clones, with 78% occurring only once. The germline V gene has CDR1 SEHNR and CDR2 FQNEAQ (reference sequence). This CDR3 is 13 amino acids long. With V trimmed by 5 bases and J by 2 bases, 3 bases remained unmatched. In the case of this clone: Antigen specificity is unknown.

This specimen was unsorted PBMCs, taken approximately 3.4 years after starting antiretroviral therapy. The receptor's source is a woman aged 40 to 50 with HIV. This chain connects TRBV7-9 to TRBJ2-7, with 7 bases identical to TRBD2. For the CDR3, the DNA is TGTGCCAGCAGCCGCGGGGGAGCCTACGAGCAGTACTTC. It is translated as CASSRGGAYEQYF.